This record concerns one T cell receptor (beta chain) sequence. The trim removed 6 bases at V and 6 bases at J, leaving 18 bases unmatched. The V gene's germline CDR1 is GTSNPN and CDR2 SVGIG (reference sequence). The CDR3 consists of 16 residues. This specimen belongs to a study of blood T cell repertoires in COVID-19. Study-wide background: Researchers got acute and convalescent COVID-19 samples from the United States, Italy and Spain.

As handled by the study authors: Scientists estimated how many nucleated cells there were by amplifying reference gene primers. Clones were read by immunoSEQ multiplex PCR, and TCRdb kept only the in-frame ones, dropping some. The DNA was the basis for D and trimming; V, J and clone size are from that table. The sample comprises around 140,000 clones, approximately 82% of which are singletons, and roughly 10% rests with the top ten. The rearrangement joins TRBV30 to TRBJ2-5, with 8 nucleotides matching TRBD2. This clonotype originated in a man aged 55 to 69 with active or convalescent COVID-19. The source material was peripheral blood. This chain's CDR3 is CACYVRRGGTRQTQYF. The CDR3 DNA reads as TGTGCCTGCTACGTTCGACGGGGGGGGACTAGGCAGACCCAGTACTTC.